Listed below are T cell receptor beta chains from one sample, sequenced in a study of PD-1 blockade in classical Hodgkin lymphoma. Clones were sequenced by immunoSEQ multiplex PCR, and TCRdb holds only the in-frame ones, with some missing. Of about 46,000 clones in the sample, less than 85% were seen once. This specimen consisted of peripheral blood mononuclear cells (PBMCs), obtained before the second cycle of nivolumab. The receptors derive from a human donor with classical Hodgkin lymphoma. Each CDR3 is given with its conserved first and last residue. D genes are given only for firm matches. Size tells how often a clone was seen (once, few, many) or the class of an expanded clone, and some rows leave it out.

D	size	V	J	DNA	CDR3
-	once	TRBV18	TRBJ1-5	TGTGCCAGCTCACCACTAAGGGGCGATCAGCCCCAGCATTTT	CASSPLRGDQPQHF
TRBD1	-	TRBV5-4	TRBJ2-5	TGTGCCAGCAGCAGGGACAGTTCACAAGAGACCCAGTACTTC	CASSRDSSQETQYF
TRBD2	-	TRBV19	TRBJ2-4	TGTGCCAGTAGTATCGGAGCGGGAGCAGGAAACATTCAGTACTTC	CASSIGAGAGNIQYF
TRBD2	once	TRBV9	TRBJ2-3	TGTGCCAGCAGCCCTACTAGCGCTCGCACAGATACGCAGTATTTT	CASSPTSARTDTQYF
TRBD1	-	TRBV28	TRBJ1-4	TGTGCCAGCAGATATACTGGGACAGGGGATAGAGAAAAACTGTTTTTT	CASRYTGTGDREKLFF
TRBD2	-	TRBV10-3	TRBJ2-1	TGTGCCATCAGTGAAAATGGACTAGCGGGAGCCAGTGAGCAGTTCTTC	CAISENGLAGASEQFF
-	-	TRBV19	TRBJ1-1	TGTGCCAGTAGTACTCTGGTCGGGACTGAAGCTTTCTTT	CASSTLVGTEAFF
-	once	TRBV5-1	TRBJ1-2	TGCGCCAGCAGCTTACCCCAGGGAGGGGATGGCTACACCTTC	CASSLPQGGDGYTF
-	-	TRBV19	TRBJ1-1	TGTGCCAGTAGTATATTGGATCACGGGGATTTGGCTGAAGCTTTCTTT	CASSILDHGDLAEAFF
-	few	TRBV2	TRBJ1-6	TGTGCCAGCAAGGAGGGGGATGATTCACCCCTCCACTTT	CASKEGDDSPLHF
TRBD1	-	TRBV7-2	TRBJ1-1	TGTGCCAGCAGCTTCGACAGGGCAAAAGCTTTCTTT	CASSFDRAKAFF
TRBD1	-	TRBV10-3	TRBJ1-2	TGTGCCATGGGAGGGGGCTTTAACTATGGCTACACCTTC	CAMGGGFNYGYTF
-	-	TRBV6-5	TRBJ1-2	TGTGCCAGCAGTTACTCGGCAGGGACCTATGGCTACACCTTC	CASSYSAGTYGYTF
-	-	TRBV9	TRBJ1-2	TGTGCCAGCAGCCCCATTCGCGCGGGACGGAATGGCTACACCTTC	CASSPIRAGRNGYTF
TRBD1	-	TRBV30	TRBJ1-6	TGTGCCTGGAGTCGCAGGGGGTTCTCACCCCTCCACTTT	CAWSRRGFSPLHF
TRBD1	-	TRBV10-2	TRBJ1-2	TGCGCCAGCAGTTCCGGGACAGCGAACTATGGCTACACCTTC	CASSSGTANYGYTF
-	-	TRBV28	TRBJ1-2	TGTGCCAGCAGTTTAAGGACAGCTAACTATGGCTACACCTTC	CASSLRTANYGYTF
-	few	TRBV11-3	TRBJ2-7	TGTGCCAGCAGCTCCCTAAGGGGCGAGCAGTACTTC	CASSSLRGEQYF
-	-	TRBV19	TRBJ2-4	TGTGCCAGTAGTATAGGGCCCCGATTAGCCAAAAACATTCAGTACTTC	CASSIGPRLAKNIQYF
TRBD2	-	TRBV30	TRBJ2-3	TGTGCCTTACAGCGGGGTTCTAGCACAGATACGCAGTATTTT	CALQRGSSTDTQYF
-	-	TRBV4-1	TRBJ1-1	TGCGCCAGCAGCCAAGACTACCAAAACGAAGCTTTCTTT	CASSQDYQNEAFF
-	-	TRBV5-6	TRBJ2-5	TGTGCCAGCAGCTCCCGGACTGAGGGGTGGCAAGAGACCCAGTACTTC	CASSSRTEGWQETQYF
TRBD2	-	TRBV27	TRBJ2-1	TGTGCCAGCAGTTTGCAAGCGGGGGTCTACAATGAGCAGTTCTTC	CASSLQAGVYNEQFF
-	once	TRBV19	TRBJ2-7	TGTGCCAGCGGGTGGGGGGCTGGCGAGCAGTACTTC	CASGWGAGEQYF
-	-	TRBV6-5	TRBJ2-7	TGTGCCAGCAGTTACTCGAACGGACCCTACGAGCAGTACTTC	CASSYSNGPYEQYF
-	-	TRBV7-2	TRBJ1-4	TGTGCCAGCAGCTTAGGGTCTGCAACTAATGAAAAACTGTTTTTT	CASSLGSATNEKLFF
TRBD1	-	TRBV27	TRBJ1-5	TGTGCCAGCAGCTGGGGACAGGGGTTAAATCAGCCCCAGCATTTT	CASSWGQGLNQPQHF
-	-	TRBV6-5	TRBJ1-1	TGTGCCAGCAGTTACGAAGGGTTTACTGAAGCTTTCTTT	CASSYEGFTEAFF
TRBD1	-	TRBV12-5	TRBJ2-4	TGTGCTAGTGGTTTGACAGGGGTGGACATTCAGTACTTC	CASGLTGVDIQYF
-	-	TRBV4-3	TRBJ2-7	TGCGCCAGCAGCAAAGGCGGCTCCTACGAGCAGTACTTC	CASSKGGSYEQYF
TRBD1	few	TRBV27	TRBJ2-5	TGTGCCAGCAGTATTGATACAGGGGGGCGAGAGACCCAGTACTTC	CASSIDTGGRETQYF
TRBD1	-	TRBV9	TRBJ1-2	TGTGCCAGCAGCGTTACAGGGGGCAACTATGGCTACACCTTC	CASSVTGGNYGYTF
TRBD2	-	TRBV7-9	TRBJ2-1	TGTGCCAGCAGCTTAATTAGCGGGGGGGTCGATGAGCAGTTCTTC	CASSLISGGVDEQFF
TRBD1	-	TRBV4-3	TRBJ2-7	TGCGCCAGACAGCGGGGACAGGGGGACGACGAGCAGTACTTC	CARQRGQGDDEQYF
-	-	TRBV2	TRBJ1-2	TGTGCCAGCAGTGTTGTCAGGGCCTATGGCTACACCTTC	CASSVVRAYGYTF
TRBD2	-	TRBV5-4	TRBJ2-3	TGTGCCAGCAGCTCCTGGGACTACACAGATACGCAGTATTTT	CASSSWDYTDTQYF
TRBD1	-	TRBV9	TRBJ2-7	TGTGCCAGCAGCGGGGGGTGGACAGGGGCCGCCCTCTACGAGCAGTACTTC	CASSGGWTGAALYEQYF
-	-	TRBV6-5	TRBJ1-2	TGTGCCAGCAGTTACTTAGGGGGCTACACCTTC	CASSYLGGYTF
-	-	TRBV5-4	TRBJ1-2	TGTGCCAGCAGCTTGGTGGGGGATCTTGCGGACCCTAACTATGGCTACACCTTC	CASSLVGDLADPNYGYTF
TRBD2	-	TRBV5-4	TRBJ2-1	TGTGCCAGCAGCTCTAGCGGGAGGGCCTACAATGAGCAGTTCTTC	CASSSSGRAYNEQFF
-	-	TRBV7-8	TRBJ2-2	TGTGCCAGCAGCCTTACGACAGGCCGGGAGCTGTTTTTT	CASSLTTGRELFF
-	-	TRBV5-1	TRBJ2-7	TGCGCCAGCAGCCAGTTCCCGGTATACGAGCAGTACTTC	CASSQFPVYEQYF
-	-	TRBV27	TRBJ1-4	TGTGCCAGCAGTCGAGGGGTACCTGCAACTAATGAAAAACTGTTTTTT	CASSRGVPATNEKLFF